These 15 T cell receptor beta chains originate from one sample sequenced in a study of molecular identifiers for immune sequencing clone quantification. TCRdb re-called the PCR reads through MiXCR, storing one row per CDR3 protein. The repertoire has tens of thousands of distinct CDR3 sequences, roughly a fifth of them found once; the top ten carry 0.8% to 1.2%. Material for sequencing was naive CD8+ T cells from blood, with Jurkat cell RNA spiked in. Subset in this sample: FACS-sorted CD8+CD4-CCR7+CD45RA+ naive T cells. Receptors were obtained from a human donor in good health. Some libraries in this study had Jurkat cell RNA spiked in.

This clonotype has ten or more counts. This chain uses TRBV12-5 with TRBJ2-6; D is unclear. The V and J ends lost 2 bases and 0 bases respectively, with 20 bases between them. Germline values: CDR1 LGHNT, CDR2 FRNRAP. The CDR3 has 20 residues. The DNA for the CDR3 is TGTGCTAGTGGTTTGAAGACCGGGCCCCAAAACCCCTCTGGGGCCAACGTCCTGACTTTC. Its translation: CASGLKTGPQNPSGANVLTF.

This clonotype was seen many times. This rearrangement joins TRBV6-5 to TRBJ2-1, with TRBD2 matching 11 bases. V trimming: 4 bases; J trimming: 8 bases; junction bases outside the gene matches: 10. Per germline, CDR1 MNHEY and CDR2 SVGAGI. This CDR3 has 16 amino acids. The CDR3 DNA sequence: TGTGCCAGCAGTTTGAGGCTAGCGGGGGGCCCGGATGAGCAGTTCTTC. This codes for CASSLRLAGGPDEQFF.

For the CDR3, the DNA is TGTGCCAGCAAGACAGGGGGCGGGGTGTTCCAAGAGACCCAGTACTTC. Its protein is CASKTGGGVFQETQYF. The chain joins TRBV2 to TRBJ2-5; TRBD1 matches at 10 bases. V lost 7 bases, J lost 1 base, and 9 bases stayed unmatched. Germline V CDR1 and CDR2: SNHLY, FYNNEI. CDR3 size: 16 residues.

This clonotype was recorded many times. The chain carries TRBV27 and TRBJ2-1; tentatively, D is TRBD1 (6 bases). The CDR3 runs 16 residues. CDR1 and CDR2 from the germline V gene are MNHEY and SMNVEV (reference sequence). The V end was cut by 1 base, the J end by 8 bases, with 18 bases between. The CDR3 spells CASSLLVSGGSYEQFF. Written as DNA, the CDR3 is TGTGCCAGCAGTTTATTAGTTAGTGGGGGCAGCTATGAGCAGTTCTTC.

V gene TRBV7-9 combines with J gene TRBJ2-2; no clear D gene. Trimming removed 3 bases from V and 0 bases from J, with 8 bases in between. The CDR3 has 15 residues. Germline CDR1 and CDR2: SEHNR and FQNEAQ (reference sequence). In DNA, the CDR3 is TGTGCCAGCAGCTTCAGCCCTACGAACACCGGGGAGCTGTTTTTT. This encodes CASSFSPTNTGELFF.

At least ten counts were recorded for this clonotype. This chain links TRBV14 with TRBJ2-3, with a tentative D call TRBD2 (5 bases). V was pared by 1 base and J by 0 bases, with 8 bases between. The CDR3 spans 15 residues. CDR1 and CDR2 from the germline V gene are SGHDN and FVKESK. CDR3 coding DNA: TGTGCCAGCAGCCAAGCCCGGACTAGCACAGATACGCAGTATTTT. Its protein is CASSQARTSTDTQYF.

This rearrangement joins TRBV6-2 or TRBV6-3 to TRBJ2-5; the match to TRBD2 covers 8 bases. V shed 7 bases, J shed 4 bases, and the junction held 14 bases outside the gene matches. Germline CDR1 is MNHEY and CDR2 is SVGEGT. CDR3 size: 16 residues. The CDR3 here is CASTPGAGGPRETQYF. The CDR3 DNA follows: TGTGCCAGCACCCCGGGTGCGGGAGGTCCGCGAGAGACCCAGTACTTC.

The V call is TRBV3-2, the J call TRBJ2-2; TRBD2 was called by the table and not checked on the DNA. TRBV3-2 is a recognized pseudogene. The CDR3 runs to 20 residues. The DNA for the CDR3 is TGTGCCAGCAGCCGAGATTGGCTAGCGGGAGGGCCAGGAGAAGGCGGGGAGCTGTTTTTT. Amino acids: CASSRDWLAGGPGEGGELFF.

A remark on this clonotype: A read error may explain this, as a much larger clone is one base away. The chain couples TRBV12-3 or TRBV12-4 to TRBJ1-1; a possible D gene is TRBD1 (5 bases). The CDR3 spans 12 residues. CDR3: CVSRLRAPGAFF. The CDR3 DNA follows: TGTGTCAGCCGACTCAGGGCCCCAGGGGCTTTCTTT.

This clonotype occurred many times. The chain links TRBV6-5 to TRBJ2-3; no firm D call. Deletions cut 2 bases from V and 6 bases from J, with 15 bases between. The CDR3 sequence is 15 residues long. Germline lookup yields CDR1 MNHEY and CDR2 SVGAGI. In nucleotides, the CDR3 is TGTGCCAGCAGTTACGTCAGCCAGGCAAGGGATACGCAGTATTTT. Its protein is CASSYVSQARDTQYF.

This clonotype was detected ten times or more. This sequence joins TRBV4-1 and TRBJ1-1, with TRBD1 matching over 7 bases. CDR1 MGHRA and CDR2 YSYEKL come from the germline V gene. The trim removed 3 bases at V and 4 bases at J, leaving 5 bases unmatched. CDR3 length: 14 amino acids. The CDR3, as DNA: TGCGCCAGCAGCCATCTTCAGGGGGGCACTGAAGCTTTCTTT. Protein product: CASSHLQGGTEAFF.

This clonotype was seen just once. Being one base from a much bigger clone, this may be a read error. CDR3 amino acids: CASSEAVGTGGTDTQYF. CDR3 DNA sequence: TGTGCCAGCAGTGAAGCGGTTGGGACAGGGGGAACAGATACGCAGTATTTT. The V call is TRBV2, the J call TRBJ2-3, with TRBD1 matching over 11 bases. The CDR3 sequence is 17 residues long. V dropped 0 bases and J dropped 3; count of bases not matched to a gene: 5. Germline-derived CDR1 and CDR2 are SNHLY and FYNNEI. Full variable domain (outside the CDR3, taken from reference TRBV2 and TRBJ2-3): EPEVTQTPSHQVTQMGQEVILRCVPISNHLYFYWYRQILGQKVEFLVSFYNNEISEKSEIFDDQFSVERPDGSNFTLKIRSTKLEDSAMYFCASSEAVGTGGTDTQYFGPGTRLTVL.

There are many counts of this clonotype. The chain has TRBV6-2 or TRBV6-3 and TRBJ1-1, with 8 bases lining up with TRBD1. After removal of 6 bases from V and 10 bases from J, the junction contained 16 bases not matched to a gene. Germline V gives CDR1 MNHEY, CDR2 SVGEGT. This CDR3 has 15 amino acids. The CDR3 is CASRAPRGPLTGAFF. CDR3 sequence (DNA): TGTGCCAGCAGGGCCCCCAGGGGGCCACTGACGGGAGCTTTCTTT.

In this sample, this clonotype turned up once. A much more abundant neighbour one base away suggests this may be a read error. The V and J genes are TRBV4-2 and TRBJ2-2; 11 bases line up with TRBD2. The CDR3 loop spans 17 amino acids. In germline, CDR1 is LGHNA, CDR2 YNFKEQ. CDR3 DNA sequence: TGTGCCAGCGGCCAAGATCTAGCGGGAGGAAACACCGGGGAGCTGTTTTTT. Translating gives CASGQDLAGGNTGELFF.

Details on this clonotype: A much larger clone differs from this one at a single base, so this may be a read error. The chain joins TRBV11-2 to TRBJ1-1; D is undetermined. The ends were cut back, 11 bases at V and 0 bases at J, with 10 bases in the middle. The CDR3 consists of 12 residues. The V gene's germline CDR1 is SGHAT and CDR2 FQNNGV. The CDR3 DNA reads as TGTGCCCGCGGAAAAATGAACACTGAAGCTTTCTTT. This translates into CARGKMNTEAFF.